These T cell receptor beta chains were read from a single sample in a study of breast tumors, draining lymph nodes, adjacent tissues. In TCRdb, the multiplex PCR reads were re-called with MiXCR into one record per CDR3 protein. Of around 12,000 distinct CDR3 sequences listed, 55% to 75% were seen once; the top ten hold about 43%. Specimen: tumor-adjacent breast tissue. The receptors here all came from a female donor with breast cancer. Some clones in this sample may be carry-over from other donors' samples. The CDR3 runs from the conserved cysteine through the conserved F or W. D genes are given only for firm matches. Size is omitted from some rows. Given values are once, few, many or a class for expanded clones.

j_gene: TRBJ2-7
v_gene: TRBV7-9
d_gene: -
abundance: -
CDR3aa: CASSQGGAQEQYF
CDR3nt: TGTGCCAGCAGCCAAGGGGGGGCGCAGGAGCAGTACTTC

j_gene: TRBJ2-1
v_gene: TRBV29-1
d_gene: -
abundance: many
CDR3aa: CSGTASNEQFF
CDR3nt: TGCAGTGGAACTGCTAGTAATGAGCAGTTCTTC

j_gene: TRBJ2-3
v_gene: TRBV15
d_gene: -
abundance: -
CDR3aa: CATSREVGPDTQYF
CDR3nt: TGTGCCACCAGCAGAGAAGTTGGCCCAGATACGCAGTATTTT

j_gene: TRBJ2-5
v_gene: TRBV15
d_gene: -
abundance: -
CDR3aa: CATSREKGGQETQYF
CDR3nt: TGTGCCACCAGCAGAGAGAAAGGGGGGCAAGAGACCCAGTACTTC

j_gene: TRBJ2-2
v_gene: TRBV25-1
d_gene: -
abundance: many
CDR3aa: CASMGIPGELFF
CDR3nt: TGTGCCAGCATGGGGATCCCCGGGGAGCTGTTTTTT

j_gene: TRBJ1-5
v_gene: TRBV20-1
d_gene: TRBD1
abundance: medium-sized
CDR3aa: CSAWTGGMGNQPQHF
CDR3nt: TGCAGTGCTTGGACAGGGGGCATGGGCAATCAGCCCCAGCATTTT

j_gene: TRBJ1-3
v_gene: TRBV20-1
d_gene: -
abundance: -
CDR3aa: CSASPKGPPTWKAGNTIYF
CDR3nt: TGCAGTGCTAGCCCCAAGGGGCCCCCGACCTGGAAGGCTGGAAACACCATATATTTT

j_gene: TRBJ2-7
v_gene: TRBV11-3
d_gene: TRBD2
abundance: -
CDR3aa: CASSILAGGPNSYEQYF
CDR3nt: TGTGCCAGCAGCATTCTAGCGGGAGGACCGAACTCCTACGAGCAGTACTTC

j_gene: TRBJ2-1
v_gene: TRBV6-5
d_gene: TRBD2
abundance: -
CDR3aa: CASSRLLADNNEQFF
CDR3nt: TGTGCCAGCAGTCGTTTACTAGCGGACAACAATGAGCAGTTCTTC

j_gene: TRBJ2-3
v_gene: TRBV15
d_gene: -
abundance: -
CDR3aa: CATSRATDSTDTQYF
CDR3nt: TGTGCCACCAGCAGAGCCACCGATAGCACAGATACGCAGTATTTT

j_gene: TRBJ2-1
v_gene: TRBV5-4
d_gene: -
abundance: -
CDR3aa: CASSPPGGLISEQFF
CDR3nt: TGTGCCAGCAGCCCCCCTGGGGGCCTTATTAGTGAGCAGTTCTTC

j_gene: TRBJ2-1
v_gene: TRBV7-3
d_gene: TRBD2
abundance: -
CDR3aa: CASSPSGSSYNEQFF
CDR3nt: TGTGCCAGCAGCCCGAGCGGGAGCTCCTACAATGAGCAGTTCTTC

j_gene: TRBJ2-5
v_gene: TRBV11-1
d_gene: TRBD1
abundance: -
CDR3aa: CATRMDRGDETQYF
CDR3nt: TGTGCCACCAGAATGGACAGGGGGGACGAGACCCAGTACTTC

j_gene: TRBJ2-1
v_gene: TRBV20-1
d_gene: TRBD2
abundance: many
CDR3aa: CSASPGLAGGELLPGEQFF
CDR3nt: TGCAGTGCTAGCCCCGGGTTAGCGGGGGGTGAGCTCTTGCCAGGTGAGCAGTTCTTC

j_gene: TRBJ2-7
v_gene: TRBV5-1
d_gene: TRBD2
abundance: -
CDR3aa: CASSLEGASGSYEQYF
CDR3nt: TGCGCCAGCAGCTTGGAGGGGGCTAGCGGGAGCTACGAGCAGTACTTC

j_gene: TRBJ1-1
v_gene: TRBV6-6
d_gene: TRBD1
abundance: -
CDR3aa: CASSPRGRETEAFF
CDR3nt: TGTGCCAGCAGCCCCAGGGGGCGCGAGACTGAAGCTTTCTTT

j_gene: TRBJ2-3
v_gene: TRBV15
d_gene: -
abundance: -
CDR3aa: CATSLRRAGTDTQYF
CDR3nt: TGTGCCACCAGCCTGCGGCGGGCGGGCACAGATACGCAGTATTTT

j_gene: TRBJ2-7
v_gene: TRBV6-6
d_gene: -
abundance: -
CDR3aa: CASNGGASDEQYF
CDR3nt: TGTGCCAGCAATGGGGGGGCTAGCGACGAGCAGTACTTC

j_gene: TRBJ1-4
v_gene: TRBV2
d_gene: -
abundance: -
CDR3aa: CASSAERNEKLFF
CDR3nt: TGTGCCAGCAGTGCGGAGCGAAACGAAAAACTGTTTTTT

j_gene: TRBJ2-5
v_gene: TRBV29-1
d_gene: -
abundance: once
CDR3aa: CSVVGRYQEAQYF
CDR3nt: TGCAGCGTTGTAGGCAGGTACCAAGAGGCCCAGTACTTC

j_gene: TRBJ2-7
v_gene: TRBV6-5
d_gene: TRBD2
abundance: -
CDR3aa: CASTPKAGGENEQYF
CDR3nt: TGTGCCAGCACGCCAAAGGCGGGAGGAGAAAACGAGCAGTACTTC

j_gene: TRBJ2-3
v_gene: TRBV24-1
d_gene: TRBD2
abundance: -
CDR3aa: CATSTAGLTDTQYF
CDR3nt: TGTGCCACCAGTACAGCGGGATTAACAGATACGCAGTATTTT

j_gene: TRBJ2-3
v_gene: TRBV7-3
d_gene: -
abundance: -
CDR3aa: CASSSASTDTQYF
CDR3nt: TGTGCCAGCAGCTCAGCTAGCACAGATACGCAGTATTTT

j_gene: TRBJ2-5
v_gene: TRBV7-8
d_gene: -
abundance: -
CDR3aa: CASSIRDGLVETQYF
CDR3nt: TGTGCCAGCAGCATCCGGGACGGATTGGTGGAGACCCAGTACTTC

j_gene: TRBJ2-7
v_gene: TRBV10-3
d_gene: TRBD2
abundance: -
CDR3aa: CAISGTSGMGYEQYF
CDR3nt: TGTGCCATCAGCGGGACGAGCGGGATGGGTTACGAGCAGTACTTC

j_gene: TRBJ2-7
v_gene: TRBV20-1
d_gene: TRBD2
abundance: -
CDR3aa: CSARPAGGEQYF
CDR3nt: TGCAGTGCTAGGCCAGCGGGAGGCGAGCAGTACTTC

j_gene: TRBJ1-6
v_gene: TRBV18
d_gene: TRBD1
abundance: -
CDR3aa: CASSTGPGQGQSPLHF
CDR3nt: TGTGCCAGCTCTACAGGTCCGGGACAGGGTCAGTCACCCCTCCACTTT

j_gene: TRBJ2-7
v_gene: TRBV20-1
d_gene: -
abundance: medium-sized
CDR3aa: CSALAGHRVSYEQYF
CDR3nt: TGCAGTGCCCTCGCAGGGCACAGGGTGTCCTACGAGCAGTACTTC

j_gene: TRBJ2-5
v_gene: TRBV28
d_gene: TRBD1
abundance: -
CDR3aa: CASSLGGQGRQTQYF
CDR3nt: TGTGCCAGCAGTTTAGGGGGACAGGGGAGACAGACCCAGTACTTC

j_gene: TRBJ2-3
v_gene: TRBV19
d_gene: TRBD2
abundance: -
CDR3aa: CASAGLAGVGTDTQYF
CDR3nt: TGTGCCAGCGCCGGACTAGCGGGAGTAGGTACAGATACGCAGTATTTT

j_gene: TRBJ2-3
v_gene: TRBV19
d_gene: TRBD2
abundance: -
CDR3aa: CASSIAGTSGTDTQYF
CDR3nt: TGTGCCAGTAGTATAGCCGGGACTAGCGGCACAGATACGCAGTATTTT

j_gene: TRBJ1-6
v_gene: TRBV6-5
d_gene: -
abundance: -
CDR3aa: CASSPSGAIVDSPLHF
CDR3nt: TGTGCCAGCAGTCCCTCGGGGGCAATCGTAGATTCACCCCTCCACTTT

j_gene: TRBJ2-7
v_gene: TRBV9
d_gene: TRBD2
abundance: many
CDR3aa: CASSAALAESAEQYF
CDR3nt: TGTGCCAGCAGCGCCGCACTAGCGGAGTCCGCCGAGCAGTACTTC

j_gene: TRBJ1-5
v_gene: TRBV27
d_gene: -
abundance: large
CDR3aa: CASSLYRGDQPQHF
CDR3nt: TGTGCCAGCAGTTTATATCGGGGGGATCAGCCCCAGCATTTT

j_gene: TRBJ2-7
v_gene: TRBV28
d_gene: TRBD2
abundance: -
CDR3aa: CASSKLAVVGEQYF
CDR3nt: TGTGCCAGCAGCAAACTAGCGGTGGTTGGCGAGCAGTACTTC

j_gene: TRBJ2-1
v_gene: TRBV20-1
d_gene: TRBD2
abundance: -
CDR3aa: CSAQTSGRAPNEQFF
CDR3nt: TGCAGTGCTCAGACTAGCGGGAGGGCCCCCAATGAGCAGTTCTTC

j_gene: TRBJ2-3
v_gene: TRBV7-9
d_gene: TRBD2
abundance: -
CDR3aa: CASSLGGLAGGPDTQYF
CDR3nt: TGTGCCAGCAGCTTAGGGGGACTAGCGGGAGGGCCAGATACGCAGTATTTT

j_gene: TRBJ2-7
v_gene: TRBV5-1
d_gene: TRBD1
abundance: -
CDR3aa: CASSLRQGPFYEQYF
CDR3nt: TGCGCCAGCAGCTTACGACAGGGGCCCTTCTACGAGCAGTACTTC

j_gene: TRBJ2-3
v_gene: TRBV2
d_gene: -
abundance: -
CDR3aa: CASSEGEVITDTQYF
CDR3nt: TGTGCCAGCAGTGAGGGGGAAGTGATAACAGATACGCAGTATTTT

j_gene: TRBJ1-2
v_gene: TRBV19
d_gene: -
abundance: -
CDR3aa: CASSATGIYGYTF
CDR3nt: TGTGCCAGTAGTGCGACAGGAATCTATGGCTACACCTTC

j_gene: TRBJ2-2
v_gene: TRBV7-4
d_gene: -
abundance: -
CDR3aa: CASSFPGEGTGELFF
CDR3nt: TGTGCCAGCAGCTTCCCCGGAGAGGGGACCGGGGAGCTGTTTTTT

j_gene: TRBJ2-2
v_gene: TRBV11-3
d_gene: TRBD2
abundance: hyperexpanded
CDR3aa: CASREGDGELFF
CDR3nt: TGTGCCAGCCGGGAGGGCGACGGGGAGCTGTTTTTT

j_gene: TRBJ2-3
v_gene: TRBV12-3/TRBV12-4
d_gene: -
abundance: -
CDR3aa: CASSPLLQGSTDTQYF
CDR3nt: TGTGCCAGCAGTCCACTGCTGCAGGGTAGCACAGATACGCAGTATTTT

j_gene: TRBJ2-7
v_gene: TRBV12-3/TRBV12-4
d_gene: -
abundance: -
CDR3aa: CASSLEGGGAYEQYF
CDR3nt: TGTGCCAGCAGCCTAGAGGGAGGGGGCGCCTACGAGCAGTACTTC

j_gene: TRBJ2-7
v_gene: TRBV9
d_gene: -
abundance: medium-sized
CDR3aa: CASSPGSSFGEQYF
CDR3nt: TGTGCCAGCAGCCCTGGGTCTTCCTTTGGCGAGCAGTACTTC